This T cell receptor beta chain is drawn from a study of PD-1 blockade in mismatch repair-deficient tumors (dated by TCRdb to 2016 to 2017). About the full investigation: The trial enrolled 85 to 100 consecutive patients with more than ten mismatch repair-deficient cancer types between 2013 and 2016, all previously treated and progressing. Tumor-associated T cell clones in the peripheral blood of patients responding to PD-1 blockade were tracked using deep sequencing of TCR CDR3 regions. On the study overall, not on this receptor specifically: Tumor-resident clones, often undetectable in blood before treatment, expanded rapidly after pembrolizumab and then contracted, generally before radiologic responses.

Mismatch repair deficiency in every enrolled patient was established by polymerase chain reaction or immunohistochemistry. TCR sequencing was performed for a few patients who responded to pembrolizumab therapy. In the phase II trial, pembrolizumab PD-1 blockade was tested prospectively in advanced mismatch repair-deficient cancers, no matter which tissue of origin the cancers came from. Peripheral blood T cell samples were collected serially, before PD-1 blockade began and at several time points afterward. The timing of each blood sample was reported as weeks after the first dose of pembrolizumab. Library preparation employed the immunoSEQ multiplex PCR assay. TCRdb re-hosts the immuneACCESS table, in-frame sequences only. Its copies lack some clones; in the studies checked, an unresolved V gene accounts for under half of them, and the cause for the rest is not known. Across this sample there are about 34,000 clones, with over 80% seen only once. The ten biggest clones cover approximately 3.6% of the sample.

With regard to this clone: Its antigen target is currently unknown. The sample holds no much larger clone one base away, and base qualities are not on file.

The receptor comes from an adult with mismatch repair-deficient cancer. The sequencing here drew on PBMCs, taken around 6 weeks after starting pembrolizumab.

In nucleotides, the sequence is TGTGCCAGCAGCAAAGGTTCGCGGGAGGGAACAGATACGCAGTATTTT. Its protein is CASSKGSREGTDTQYF. The chain was built from TRBV21-1 and TRBJ2-3; TRBD2, the table's D call, was not compared with the DNA. TRBV21-1 is designated a pseudogene. Including the terminal cysteine and phenylalanine, the CDR3 comprises 16 residues. The read is trimmed to its CDR3 DNA, 48 bases read in frame from base 1.